This entry concerns a single T cell receptor (beta chain). This sample was included in a study of T-cell memory formation after mild COVID-19. Study details: The study found TCR clusters largely donor specific.

Trimming removed 1 base from V and 9 bases from J; junction bases left unmatched: 15. In germline, CDR1 is SGHDT, CDR2 YYEEEE. The length of the CDR3 is 17 residues. TCRdb re-analysed the 5' RACE reads in MiXCR, keeping a single row per CDR3 protein. The sample yields 250,000 to 350,000 distinct CDR3 sequences, over 11% seen once. This receptor was identified in a man aged 18 to 29 who had mild COVID-19 (a few samples of this study predate the infection). Cell type and time point are not known. The sample taken for sequencing was PBMCs or a T cell subset sorted from them (not recorded which). This chain uses TRBV5-6 with TRBJ2-1; 8 nucleotides line up with TRBD2. CDR3 DNA: TGTGCCAGCAGCTTGTATAGTACGGGACTAGGGATTGGTGAGCAGTTCTTC. Translating it yields CASSLYSTGLGIGEQFF.